Sequencing of this T cell receptor beta chain was carried out in a study of cytomegalovirus exposure and HLA in healthy donors (TCRdb year 2017). Concerning the study at large: An earlier analysis of roughly 610 of the donors reported 250 to 300 Gb of sequence data and 95 million to 120 million unique TCR beta sequences obtained from approximately 180 million T cells. Donor age, sex, ethnicity and CMV serostatus were compiled alongside the repertoire data. To predict cytomegalovirus infection status, the study brought together high-throughput TCR immunosequencing, statistical association of individual TCRs with disease status, and machine learning. Along with the roughly 670-subject first cohort, a separate validation cohort of around 120 different subjects was used. The T cell repertoires of some 700 subjects were profiled by immunosequencing and related to cytomegalovirus serostatus. Every discovery cohort repertoire had been produced on one sequencing platform. Because of strong linkage in the cohort, 5 or 6 DR-DQ haplotypes were treated as single units for association and clustering. A later analysis re-examined previously published TCR beta repertoires from roughly 650 donors and added high-resolution HLA genotyping to investigate patterns of TCR occurrence. HLA typing covered class I and class II loci at four-digit resolution. Of the roughly 420 genotyped donors, less than 90% were placed in the genetic ancestry cluster associated with self-reported Caucasian donors. Typing coverage differed by locus: A, B, C, DRB1 and DQB1 were typed in roughly 620-630 donors, DQA1 in approximately 520, DPA1 in around 600, and DPB1 in just under 480. Across under 500 genotyped donors of the cohort, an average of roughly 250,000 unique TCR beta nucleotide sequences per donor were sequenced, and around 19% of those sequences were non-productive. Genome-wide SNP genotypes for about 55% of the roughly 670 donors were used in a later genetic analysis, which treated that subset as a discovery cohort. The aim of the study was to test whether cataloging public T cell receptors could identify signatures of past pathogen exposure. An earlier analysis of nearly 600 of the donors applied high-throughput TCR beta sequencing to assess whether each TCR beta V gene segment acted as functional or pseudogenic. An early release that covered approximately 600 HLA-typed donors contained approximately 300 gigabases of sequencing data and roughly 84 million unique TCR sequences. Rather than using new phenotypic data, the later analysis identified candidate immune exposures from TCR beta sequences and from how often those sequences occurred across donors.

Trimming removed 6 bases from V and 3 bases from J; the gene matches leave 2 bases unexplained. As encoded in the germline V gene, CDR1 is MDHEN while CDR2 is SYDVKM. The CDR3 goes from the cysteine to the phenylalanine over 12 residues. Kept here is only the CDR3 DNA, which spans 36 bases and is read in frame from base 1. Beyond this particular receptor, the publication reports: For the cohort, immune exposure information was limited to CMV serostatus. Across donors, most TCR sequences were observed very rarely, whereas some public TCRs were present in many individuals. The authors suggested that the approach could potentially be generalized to other disease states and immunological phenotypes. Because the 87-base-pair reads could not distinguish some IMGT-functional V segments, including TRBV6-2 and TRBV6-3, those segments were excluded. An earlier analysis of some 590 of the donors showed that most TCR beta V segments appeared in productive rearrangements either about 90% or about 30% of the time, which broadly matched IMGT annotations. Most CMV-associated TCR beta chains appeared to be HLA-restricted in a later analysis, and the HLA associations seemed to be driven largely by CMV exposure. A further reported finding was that TCR beta sequences accurately predicted the HLA-A and HLA-B alleles for most subjects in the first cohort. In a later analysis, HLA-associated TCR beta chains were found to be more clonally expanded and to have lower generation probabilities than equally common non-associated chains. In a later genetic analysis, fewer N-insertions in productive TCRs were reported among donors in an Asian-associated ancestry cluster than the approximately 630-donor mean. At a false discovery rate of 0.05, a later analysis linked 16,951 TCR beta sequences to specific HLA alleles. Because counts were too low, 15 or so rarely observed V segments, including chromosome 9 orphons, were excluded from the earlier analysis of 587 of the donors. The study listed approximately 150 TCR beta chains as associated with cytomegalovirus. In a later analysis, TCR association rates were found to vary across HLA loci, with the most associated TCRs seen for DRB1 alleles and the fewest for HLA-C alleles. Linkage disequilibrium might explain the correlated functional status among segregating V segments, but an unknown experimental factor could not be ruled out. The cohort was sequenced for TCR beta chains only, and without alpha or paired-chain data the features that could be detected were limited. A group of highly shared sequence variants was considered likely to be a technical artifact of the sequencing pipeline. Because some donors lacked HLA typing at each locus, the association tests relied only on the typed subset. Several of the top co-occurrence clusters appeared to be linked to parvovirus B19, influenza, CMV and Epstein-Barr virus, according to a later analysis. In vitro tests confirmed that a few of the cytomegalovirus-associated TCR beta chains recognize cytomegalovirus antigens. Roughly uniform sequencing depth across donors was assumed in presence/absence analyses, although this assumption may not hold. When HLA alleles, especially DR and DQ, strongly co-occurred, TCR associations were difficult to assign to individual alleles. The classifier was reported to diagnose cytomegalovirus status with high specificity and sensitivity in both the original cohort and the validation cohort. In a later genetic analysis, a missense DCLRE1C variant was associated with V-gene and J-gene trimming of TCR beta chains, and the association was replicated in an independent cohort.

In total, fewer than 750 healthy bone marrow donors made up the cohort. Cohort members were all nominally healthy when sampled, although unrecorded immune exposures were likely present. The donor was CMV seronegative and belonged to the group of around 400 seronegative cohort members. A peripheral blood sample was provided by each donor, and peripheral blood mononuclear cells were used for TCR beta sequencing. The Qiagen DNeasy Blood Extraction Kit was used to extract genomic DNA from the blood cell samples. The library was generated by the immunoSEQ multiplex PCR assay. For the multiplex PCR, a mixture combining 60 forward primers for TCR Vbeta segments and 13 reverse primers for TCR Jbeta segments was used. The CDR3 region of rearranged TCR beta genes was amplified from genomic DNA with a multiplex PCR assay. The Illumina HiSeq System was used to sequence the amplified TCR beta libraries as 87-base-pair reads. In the original analysis: A later analysis tallied tens of millions of unique TCR beta chains across the 650 to 750 repertoires, and approximately 11 million of those chains were shared by two or more donors. To remove PCR and sequencing errors, raw reads were error-corrected and collapsed into unique sequences using a nearest-neighbor algorithm that merged closely related sequences. Alignment of CDR3 sequences to IMGT reference sequences was used to assign V, D and J gene segments. Each retained sequence needed at least a six-nucleotide match to both a V gene segment and a J gene segment. A rearrangement was called productive if the CDR3 had no stop codons and remained in frame with V and J, and every other rearrangement was called non-productive. CDR3 was defined according to IMGT convention as the region running from the second conserved V-encoded cysteine to the conserved J-encoded phenylalanine. Sequences without an unambiguous match to a single V gene segment were excluded from the earlier analysis of over 500 of the donors. In an earlier analysis of more than 500 of the donors, a V segment was called functional when productive rearrangements were above 56.7%, and segregating when the standard deviation between donors exceeded 5%. A statistical classification framework was built for diagnosing cytomegalovirus status from the catalog of TCR beta chain sequences. V and J gene assignment, in a later analysis, came from comparing TCR nucleotide sequences with IMGT/GENE-DB human TR gene sequences. In a later analysis, CDR3 sequences and most-parsimonious VDJ recombination scenarios were assigned using the TCRdist pipeline. A later analysis defined each TCR beta chain by its CDR3 amino acid sequence plus V-gene family, and excluded reads lacking a unique V-gene family. A later analysis removed several hundred highly shared, low-generation-probability nucleotide sequences to deal with suspected cross-contamination and a sequencing artifact. A later analysis calculated a clonal expansion index for each public chain from normalized within-repertoire ranks of inferred template counts. In a later analysis, generation probabilities were computed with a VDJ recombination model fitted to out-of-frame rearrangements, and the resulting probabilities were checked against IGoR. In a later analysis, hypergeometric tests were used to score TCR-TCR, TCR-HLA and TCR-CMV co-occurrence, with a repertoire-size bias correction applied to TCR pairs. In a later analysis, false discovery rates were estimated by permuting HLA or CMV assignments 20 times. A later analysis grouped co-occurring TCRs with DBSCAN, adding TCRdist sequence similarity when clustering within HLA-allele-positive subsets. Repertoires with fewer than 30,000 or more than 120,000 public chains, plus five repertoires with anomalous nucleotide sharing, were excluded from co-occurrence clustering. TCRdb mirrors the immuneACCESS table, restricted to in-frame sequences. Some clones are absent from its copies; in checked studies, under half trace to an unresolved V gene, and the reason for the others is unknown. D and trimming were read from the DNA, whereas the V and J calls and clone size are those reported in that table. Across this sample there are some 180,000 clones, with 75% to 85% seen only once. The leading ten clones occupy 2.3% of the sample.

About this clone itself: This clone's antigen is unknown. The input lacks base qualities; no much larger clone sits a single base away.

This clonotype was obtained from a woman aged 45 to 65 in good health and CMV-seronegative. This chain joins TRBV28 to TRBJ2-7, and 7 junction bases match TRBD1. Sequencing was carried out using PBMCs. CDR3 reads: CASSRDSYEQYF. The nucleotide sequence is given as TGTGCCAGCAGCCGGGACAGCTACGAGCAGTACTTC.